These 3 T cell receptor beta chains originate from one sample sequenced in a study of OX40 agonist ivuxolimab in advanced cancers. Data came from immunoSEQ multiplex PCR; TCRdb stores just in-frame clones and leaves some out. The data show tens of thousands of clones, approximately 89% seen once. Source: CD4+ or CD8+ T cells sorted from blood, taken in a trial of the OX40 agonist ivuxolimab. The receptors stem from an adult with an advanced solid tumor such as melanoma, head and neck, liver or kidney cancer.

The genes are TRBV6-5 and TRBJ1-4, with D possibly being TRBD1 (6 bases). V lost 5 bases and J lost 8, with 9 bases in between. Germline CDR1 reads MNHEY; CDR2 reads SVGAGI. CDR3 length: 12 residues. The CDR3 DNA is TGTGCCAGCAGTCGAGGGGGGGAAAAACTGTTTTTT. Its translation: CASSRGGEKLFF.

This clone was detected a few times. This chain connects TRBV2 to TRBJ1-4; D not certain. Germline V gives CDR1 SNHLY, CDR2 FYNNEI. The CDR3 runs to 16 residues. With 3 bases removed from V and 0 bases from J, the gap between germline ends came to 11 bases. CDR3 protein: CASSDRRTTTNEKLFF. The CDR3 DNA reads as TGTGCCAGCAGTGATAGGCGGACTACAACTAATGAAAAACTGTTTTTT. The full variable domain, with the rest looked up from reference TRBV2 and TRBJ1-4, is EPEVTQTPSHQVTQMGQEVILRCVPISNHLYFYWYRQILGQKVEFLVSFYNNEISEKSEIFDDQFSVERPDGSNFTLKIRSTKLEDSAMYFCASSDRRTTTNEKLFFGSGTQLSVL.

The chain links TRBV2 to TRBJ2-7; 10 bases match TRBD1. V shed 6 bases, J shed 5 bases, and the junction held 4 bases outside the gene matches. The CDR3 is 13 residues long. CDR1 is SNHLY, CDR2 FYNNEI, per germline. The DNA of the CDR3 is TGTGCCAGCAGGGGGACAGGGGATAACGAGCAGTACTTC. Translation: CASRGTGDNEQYF.